This TCR beta chain was sequenced for a study of blood T cell repertoires in COVID-19. Data came from immunoSEQ multiplex PCR; TCRdb stores just in-frame clones and leaves some out. The sample carries tens of thousands of clones, roughly 85% recorded once. Germline loops: CDR1 LGHDT, CDR2 YNNKEL (reference sequence). V was shortened by 1 base and J by 6 bases, with 9 bases between the two germline ends. This CDR3 contains 14 residues. This clone was counted a few times. The chain couples TRBV3-1 (or the pseudogene TRBV3-2) to TRBJ1-4; D is perhaps TRBD1 (5 bases). The clonotype comes from a man at least 80 years old with acute or convalescent COVID-19. The sequenced material came from peripheral blood. This chain's CDR3 is CASSQGPGYEKLFF. The CDR3 DNA reads as TGTGCCAGCAGCCAAGGGCCAGGGTATGAAAAACTGTTTTTT.